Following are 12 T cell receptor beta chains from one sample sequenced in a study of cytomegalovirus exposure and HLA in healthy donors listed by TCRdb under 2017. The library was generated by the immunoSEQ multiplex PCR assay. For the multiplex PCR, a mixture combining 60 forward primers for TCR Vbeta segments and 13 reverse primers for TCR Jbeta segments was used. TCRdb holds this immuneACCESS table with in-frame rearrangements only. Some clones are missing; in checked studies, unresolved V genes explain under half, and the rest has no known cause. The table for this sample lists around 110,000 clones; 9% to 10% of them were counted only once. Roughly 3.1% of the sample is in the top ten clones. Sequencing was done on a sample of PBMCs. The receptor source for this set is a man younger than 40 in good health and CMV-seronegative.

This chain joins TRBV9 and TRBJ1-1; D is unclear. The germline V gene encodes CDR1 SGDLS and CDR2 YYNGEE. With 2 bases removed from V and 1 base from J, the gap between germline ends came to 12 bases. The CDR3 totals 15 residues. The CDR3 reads CASSVGALSNTEAFF. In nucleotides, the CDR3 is TGTGCCAGCAGCGTGGGAGCCCTTTCGAACACTGAAGCTTTCTTT.

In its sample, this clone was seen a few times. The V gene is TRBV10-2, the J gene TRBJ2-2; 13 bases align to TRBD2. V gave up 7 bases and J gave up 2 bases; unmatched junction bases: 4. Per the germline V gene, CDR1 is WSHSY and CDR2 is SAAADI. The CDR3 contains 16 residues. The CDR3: CASTPGLAGNTGELFF. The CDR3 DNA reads TGCGCCAGCACCCCGGGACTAGCGGGAAACACCGGGGAGCTGTTTTTT.

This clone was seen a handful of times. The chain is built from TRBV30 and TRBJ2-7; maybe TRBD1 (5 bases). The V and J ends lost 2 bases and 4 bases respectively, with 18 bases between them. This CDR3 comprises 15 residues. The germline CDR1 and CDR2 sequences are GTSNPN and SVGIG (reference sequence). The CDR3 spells CAWSRGPPNGYEQYF. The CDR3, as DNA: TGTGCCTGGAGTAGGGGCCCCCCGAATGGGTACGAGCAGTACTTC.

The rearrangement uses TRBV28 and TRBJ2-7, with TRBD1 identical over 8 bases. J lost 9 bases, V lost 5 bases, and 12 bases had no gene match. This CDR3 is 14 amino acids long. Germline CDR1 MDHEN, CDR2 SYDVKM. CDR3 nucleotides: TGTGCCAGCAGTGGGACAGGCCTCGCATTGGTGCAGTACTTC. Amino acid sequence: CASSGTGLALVQYF.

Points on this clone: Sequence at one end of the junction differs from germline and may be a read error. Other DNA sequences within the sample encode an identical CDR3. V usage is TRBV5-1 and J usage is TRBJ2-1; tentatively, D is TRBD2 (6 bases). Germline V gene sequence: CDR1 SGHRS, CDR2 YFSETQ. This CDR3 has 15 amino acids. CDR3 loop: CASSPGGSSYNEQFF. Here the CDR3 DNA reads TGCGCCAGCAGCCCAGGAGGGAGCTCCTACAACGAGCAGTTCTTC. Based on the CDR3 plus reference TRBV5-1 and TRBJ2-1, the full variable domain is KAGVTQTPRYLIKTRGQQVTLSCSPISGHRSVSWYQQTPGQGLQFLFEYFSETQRNKGNFPGRFSGRQFSNSRSEMNVSTLELGDSALYLCASSPGGSSYNEQFFGPGTRLTVL.

CDR3 loop: CAWSLSGTYNEQFF. In DNA form, the CDR3 reads TGTGCCTGGAGCCTCTCCGGGACTTACAATGAGCAGTTCTTC. The V and J genes are TRBV30 and TRBJ2-1; a weak D match, TRBD2 (6 bases). The germline V gene has CDR1 GTSNPN and CDR2 SVGIG (reference sequence). The CDR3 runs 14 residues. Trimming took off 3 bases at V and 4 bases at J, with 13 bases between the two ends.

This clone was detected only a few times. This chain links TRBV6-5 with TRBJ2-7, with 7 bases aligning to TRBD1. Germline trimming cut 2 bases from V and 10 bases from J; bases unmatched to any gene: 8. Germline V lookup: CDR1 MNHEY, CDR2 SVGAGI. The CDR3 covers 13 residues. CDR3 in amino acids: CASSYEGAGTQYF. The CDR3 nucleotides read TGTGCCAGCAGTTACGAGGGGGCAGGTACTCAGTACTTC.

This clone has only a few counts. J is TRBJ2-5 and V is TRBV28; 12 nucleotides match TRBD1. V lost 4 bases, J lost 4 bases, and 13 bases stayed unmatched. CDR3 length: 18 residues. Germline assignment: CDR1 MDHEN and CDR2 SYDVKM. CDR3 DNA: TGTGCCAGCAGTTCCCAACCGGGACAGGGGGCGCGTGGAGAGACCCAGTACTTC. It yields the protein CASSSQPGQGARGETQYF. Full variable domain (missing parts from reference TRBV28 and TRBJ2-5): DVKVTQSSRYLVKRTGEKVFLECVQDMDHENMFWYRQDPGLGLRLIYFSYDVKMKEKGDIPEGYSVSREKKERFSLILESASTNQTSMYLCASSSQPGQGARGETQYFGPGTRLLVL.

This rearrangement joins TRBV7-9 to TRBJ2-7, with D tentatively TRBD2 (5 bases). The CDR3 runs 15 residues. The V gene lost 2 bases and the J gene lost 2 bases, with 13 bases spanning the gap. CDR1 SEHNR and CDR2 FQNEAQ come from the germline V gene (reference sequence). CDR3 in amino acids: CASSLTRGSTYEQYF. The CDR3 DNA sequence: TGTGCCAGCAGCTTAACCCGGGGAAGTACCTACGAGCAGTACTTC.

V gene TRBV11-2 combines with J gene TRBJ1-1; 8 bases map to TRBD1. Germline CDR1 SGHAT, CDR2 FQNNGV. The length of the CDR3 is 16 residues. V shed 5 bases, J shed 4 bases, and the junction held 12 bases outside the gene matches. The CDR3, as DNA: TGTGCCAGCAGCCGCAGGGGGCAGGGGGCGAGCACTGAAGCTTTCTTT. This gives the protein CASSRRGQGASTEAFF.

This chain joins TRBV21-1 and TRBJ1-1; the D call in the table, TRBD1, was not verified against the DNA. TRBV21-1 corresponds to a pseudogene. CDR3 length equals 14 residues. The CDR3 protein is CASSKGAGNPEAFF. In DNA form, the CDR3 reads TGTGCCAGCAGCAAAGGGGCAGGGAACCCTGAAGCTTTCTTT.

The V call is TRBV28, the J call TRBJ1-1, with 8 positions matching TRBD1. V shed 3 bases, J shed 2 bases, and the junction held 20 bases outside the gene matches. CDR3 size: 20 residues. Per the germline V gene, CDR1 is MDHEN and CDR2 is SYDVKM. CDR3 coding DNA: TGTGCCAGCAGTTTCCCCCGGGACAGGATACGGAGGACCGTAAACACTGAAGCTTTCTTT. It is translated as CASSFPRDRIRRTVNTEAFF.